The source of this T cell receptor (beta chain) is a study of human T cells and chemical hapten exposure. Study background: TCR yield per sample varied, mainly due to pooled library volumes.

As to time point: healthy volunteer bleed at 2 weeks. Total RNA came from unfractionated whole blood. Per the germline V gene, CDR1 is LNHDA and CDR2 is SQIVND (reference sequence). CDR3 length: 14 residues. The V and J ends lost 5 bases and 4 bases respectively, with 14 bases between them. TCRdb re-called the RACE reads with MiXCR, one entry per CDR3 protein. Among about 130,000 distinct CDR3 sequences listed, approximately 9.1% were seen once. Sequencing was performed on whole blood. The rearrangement links TRBV19 to TRBJ1-1; possible D gene TRBD1, 5 bases. The origin of this receptor is a male donor in good health. Some clones in this sample may be carry-over from other donors' samples. CDR3 residues: CASSPPGRSTEAFF. The DNA for the CDR3 is TGTGCCAGTAGTCCTCCGGGACGGTCCACTGAAGCTTTCTTT.